The 28 T cell receptor beta chains below come from one sample, sequenced in a study of blood T cell repertoires in COVID-19. The protocol was immunoSEQ multiplex PCR, while the TCRdb copy is restricted to in-frame clones and leaves out a portion. This sample has about 260,000 clones, with about 88% found just once. Material for sequencing was peripheral blood. These receptors all stem from a woman aged 55-69 years with COVID-19, enrolled during active disease.

The V gene is TRBV5-1, the J gene TRBJ2-5, with TRBD2 identical over 10 bases. The CDR3 is 16 amino acids. Germline CDR1 reads SGHRS; CDR2 reads YFSETQ. V dropped 4 bases and J dropped 5; count of bases not matched to a gene: 11. The CDR3 protein is CASSLRTSGEWETQYF. CDR3 in DNA: TGCGCCAGCAGCCTCAGGACTAGCGGTGAATGGGAGACCCAGTACTTC.

The gene calls are TRBV15 and TRBJ1-2; 8 bases agree with TRBD1. The CDR3 consists of 14 residues. CDR1 LNHNV and CDR2 YYDKDF come from the germline V gene (reference sequence). V lost 3 bases, J lost 5 bases, and 5 bases stayed unmatched. CDR3: CATSRTGVGYGYTF. In nucleotides, the CDR3 is TGTGCCACCAGCAGGACAGGGGTGGGTTATGGCTACACCTTC.

This chain uses TRBV3-1 (or the pseudogene TRBV3-2) with TRBJ1-1; 8 nucleotides line up with TRBD1. Germline lookup yields CDR1 LGHDT and CDR2 YNNKEL (reference sequence). This CDR3 is 13 amino acids long. The J segment lost 7 bases and the V segment lost 7 bases, leaving 8 bases of the junction unmatched. CDR3 bases: TGTGCCAGCACCAAACTAGGACAGGGTGAAGCTTTCTTT. It yields the protein CASTKLGQGEAFF.

The chain joins TRBV28 to TRBJ2-6, with D possibly matching TRBD2 (5 bases). This CDR3 comprises 16 residues. Germline assignment: CDR1 MDHEN and CDR2 SYDVKM. V lost 5 bases and J 2 bases, leaving 13 bases between the germline ends. The CDR3 protein is CASSPPPGTGANVLTF. CDR3 nucleotides: TGTGCCAGCAGTCCCCCGCCCGGGACTGGGGCCAACGTCCTGACTTTC. Using reference TRBV28 and TRBJ2-6 for the parts outside the CDR3, the full variable domain is DVKVTQSSRYLVKRTGEKVFLECVQDMDHENMFWYRQDPGLGLRLIYFSYDVKMKEKGDIPEGYSVSREKKERFSLILESASTNQTSMYLCASSPPPGTGANVLTFGAGSRLTVL.

This chain connects TRBV19 to TRBJ2-2; D is ambiguous. V was cut by 7 bases and J by 8 bases, with 20 bases left in between. The germline CDR1 and CDR2 sequences are LNHDA and SQIVND (reference sequence). The CDR3 spans 15 residues. DNA of the CDR3: TGTGCCAGTAATATGTGGCAATTGAGGCCTGGGGAGCTGTTTTTT. Its translation: CASNMWQLRPGELFF.

The rearrangement links TRBV5-1 to TRBJ2-1; 10 bases match TRBD2. Germline loops: CDR1 SGHRS, CDR2 YFSETQ. This CDR3 contains 14 residues. V was clipped by 3 bases and J by 9 bases; unmatched bases: 6. This CDR3 reads CASSSRAGGGEQFF. CDR3 DNA sequence: TGCGCCAGCAGCTCTCGAGCGGGAGGGGGTGAGCAGTTCTTC.

This clone occurred a few times. The chain couples TRBV6-6 to TRBJ1-5; 8 nucleotides match TRBD1. This CDR3 comprises 16 residues. CDR1 and CDR2 from the germline V gene are MNHNY and SVGAGI (reference sequence). The V and J ends lost 5 bases and 0 bases, in that order; junction bases with no gene match: 6. The CDR3 nucleotides are TGTGCCAGCAGTCCCGCAGGGGGCTATAGCAATCAGCCCCAGCATTTT. This codes for CASSPAGGYSNQPQHF.

V usage is TRBV1 and J usage is TRBJ2-4; the tabulated D call, TRBD1, remains unverified against the DNA. TRBV1 counts as a pseudogene. CDR3 length: 19 residues. Written as DNA, the CDR3 is TGCACCAGCAGCCCGTCGGTTTCAGGGTACCCCCTAGCCAAAAACATTCAGTACTTC. Its protein is CTSSPSVSGYPLAKNIQYF.

The chain uses TRBV6-5 and TRBJ1-2; the D gene is possibly TRBD1 (5 bases). This CDR3 contains 14 residues. Germline V lookup: CDR1 MNHEY, CDR2 SVGAGI. The V end was cut by 10 bases, the J end by 7 bases, with 22 bases between. CDR3 nucleotide sequence: TGTGCCACTTACAGGAGGGGTCTATTACTTGGCTACACCTTC. It specifies CATYRRGLLLGYTF.

The gene calls are TRBV30 and TRBJ2-2, with 7 nucleotides matching TRBD2. This CDR3 has 17 amino acids. With V trimmed by 3 bases and J by 5 bases, 15 bases remained unmatched. The germline V gene encodes CDR1 GTSNPN and CDR2 SVGIG (reference sequence). This chain's CDR3 is CAWSPRKGGPFTGELFF. The CDR3 nucleotides read TGTGCCTGGAGCCCAAGAAAGGGAGGGCCATTTACCGGGGAGCTGTTTTTT.

This chain links TRBV30 with TRBJ2-1; perhaps TRBD2 as D (5 bases). The germline CDR1 and CDR2 sequences are GTSNPN and SVGIG (reference sequence). Deletions cut 2 bases from V and 5 bases from J, with 10 bases between. The CDR3 is 13 amino acids. The CDR3, as DNA: TGTGCCTGGAGTCGAGGACTCGACAATGAGCAGTTCTTC. It codes for CAWSRGLDNEQFF.

The V and J genes are TRBV19 and TRBJ1-1; D unclear. The CDR3 spans 13 residues. Trimming cost V 5 bases and J 1 base, with 8 bases left between them. Germline loops: CDR1 LNHDA, CDR2 SQIVND (reference sequence). The CDR3 region is CASSARQNTEAFF. The DNA of the CDR3 is TGTGCCAGTAGTGCTCGACAGAACACTGAAGCTTTCTTT.

This chain links TRBV7-6 with TRBJ1-1, with 9 bases fitting TRBD1. V lost 1 base and J lost 4; bases outside the gene matches: 4. This CDR3 has 15 amino acids. CDR1 is SGHVS, CDR2 FNYEAQ, per germline. The CDR3 nucleotides are TGTGCCAGCAGCTTAGAAGGGACAGGGAGCACTGAAGCTTTCTTT. Amino acid sequence: CASSLEGTGSTEAFF.

This clone has only one observation. The CDR3 nucleotides are TGCAGCGCGGGGGGGGCAGGGACGGTAGCTTTCTTT. The encoded protein is CSAGGAGTVAFF. The chain couples TRBV29-1 to TRBJ1-1, with a possible D match to TRBD1 (6 bases). Trimming pared 7 bases from V and 10 bases from J, leaving 19 bases between. In germline, CDR1 is SQVTM, CDR2 ANQGSEA. There are 12 residues in the CDR3. Together with reference TRBV29-1 and TRBJ1-1, the CDR3 gives the full variable domain: SAVISQKPSRDICQRGTSLTIQCQVDSQVTMMFWYRQQPGQSLTLIATANQGSEATYESGFVIDKFPISRPNLTFSTLTVSNMSPEDSSIYLCSAGGAGTVAFFGQGTRLTVV.

The chain is built from TRBV19 and TRBJ1-2, with a possible D match to TRBD1 (6 bases). Germline V gene sequence: CDR1 LNHDA, CDR2 SQIVND (reference sequence). Deletions cut 4 bases from V and 3 bases from J, with 15 bases between. The CDR3 contains 15 residues. In nucleotides, the CDR3 is TGTGCCAGTAGTAGGGGGGGCCAGAGTCACTATGGCTACACCTTC. Its protein is CASSRGGQSHYGYTF.

The chain carries TRBV19 and TRBJ1-5; 9 nucleotides line up with TRBD1. Germline lookup yields CDR1 LNHDA and CDR2 SQIVND (reference sequence). V shed 3 bases and J 5 bases; nucleotides not matched to a gene: 2. The CDR3 is made up of 14 amino acids. The CDR3 sequence: CASSIDRGYQPQHF. The CDR3 DNA sequence: TGTGCCAGTAGTATTGACAGGGGGTATCAGCCCCAGCATTTT. Variable domain in full (rest from reference TRBV19 and TRBJ1-5): DGGITQSPKYLFRKEGQNVTLSCEQNLNHDAMYWYRQDPGQGLRLIYYSQIVNDFQKGDIAEGYSVSREKKESFPLTVTSAQKNPTAFYLCASSIDRGYQPQHFGDGTRLSIL.

The genes are TRBV9 and TRBJ2-6, with D uncertain. The CDR3 loop spans 14 amino acids. From germline, CDR1 is SGDLS and CDR2 YYNGEE. Trimming pared 0 bases from V and 4 bases from J, leaving 5 bases between. This CDR3 is CASSVASGANVLTF. CDR3 coding DNA: TGTGCCAGCAGCGTAGCGTCCGGGGCCAACGTCCTGACTTTC.

This chain joins TRBV5-5 and TRBJ2-5, with TRBD1 as a possible D gene (6 bases). This CDR3 spans 16 amino acids. Deletions cut 1 base from V and 5 bases from J, with 18 bases between. Germline loops: CDR1 SGHKS, CDR2 YYEKEE (reference sequence). The CDR3 protein is CASSLFLQGIWETQYF. CDR3 bases: TGTGCCAGCAGCTTGTTTCTACAGGGTATCTGGGAGACCCAGTACTTC.

This clone was recorded only once. V and J are TRBV9 and TRBJ2-7, with 10 nucleotides matching TRBD2. The CDR3 has 15 residues. The germline gives CDR1 SGDLS, CDR2 YYNGEE. The trim removed 0 bases at V and 4 bases at J, leaving 4 bases unmatched. The CDR3 DNA reads as TGTGCCAGCAGCGTAGCGGAGACTAGCGGGTACGAGCAGTACTTC. Protein sequence: CASSVAETSGYEQYF.

This clone appeared a few times. The chain employs TRBV7-2 and TRBJ2-7; D is ambiguous. The CDR3 runs 13 residues. V dropped 1 base and J dropped 7 bases, with 11 bases sitting between them. Germline V gene sequence: CDR1 SGHTA, CDR2 FQGNSA. The CDR3 loop is CASSLGSRLEQYF. The CDR3, as DNA: TGTGCCAGCAGCTTAGGTTCTAGGTTGGAGCAGTACTTC.

The CDR3 DNA reads TGTGCCAGCAGTCCCCGGTCGGGAGGGATCTACAATGAGCAGTTCTTC. Translating gives CASSPRSGGIYNEQFF. The V call is TRBV27, the J call TRBJ2-1, with TRBD2 matching over 8 bases. Germline V lookup: CDR1 MNHEY, CDR2 SMNVEV (reference sequence). CDR3 length equals 16 residues. After removal of 5 bases from V and 3 bases from J, the junction contained 9 bases not matched to a gene.

The chain combines TRBV6-2 or TRBV6-3 with TRBJ1-4, with 10 bases fitting TRBD1. From germline, CDR1 is MNHEY and CDR2 SVGEGT. V was pared by 5 bases and J by 5 bases, with 2 bases of the junction left unmatched. The CDR3 sequence is 14 residues long. The CDR3 DNA reads TGTGCCAGCAGTCGGGACAGGGGCAATGAAAAACTGTTTTTT. This gives the protein CASSRDRGNEKLFF.

This clone appeared a few times. The chain uses TRBV27 and TRBJ1-1; TRBD1 is a possible D gene (5 bases). Trimming cost V 2 bases and J 0 bases, with 10 bases left between them. This CDR3 is built from 15 residues. CDR1 and CDR2 from the germline V gene are MNHEY and SMNVEV (reference sequence). The CDR3 DNA reads as TGTGCCAGCAGTTTAGGGGCAGCAATGAACACTGAAGCTTTCTTT. Encoded protein: CASSLGAAMNTEAFF.

The chain joins TRBV2 to TRBJ1-2; no clear D. V gave up 5 bases and J gave up 2 bases, with 15 bases separating them. The germline gives CDR1 SNHLY, CDR2 FYNNEI. The CDR3 runs to 15 residues. CDR3 protein: CASSPTQRINYGYTF. CDR3 in DNA: TGTGCCAGCAGTCCAACGCAGCGCATAAACTATGGCTACACCTTC.

V gene TRBV11-2 combines with J gene TRBJ2-3; 15 bases agree with TRBD2. Germline CDR1 and CDR2: SGHAT and FQNNGV. The CDR3 is 17 amino acids. V lost 3 bases and J lost 3; bases outside the gene matches: 4. The CDR3 DNA sequence: TGTGCCAGCAGCTTCCCGGGACTAGCGGGAGGTACAGATACGCAGTATTTT. The encoded protein is CASSFPGLAGGTDTQYF. The whole variable domain, filled in from reference TRBV11-2 and TRBJ2-3, reads EAGVAQSPRYKIIEKRQSVAFWCNPISGHATLYWYQQILGQGPKLLIQFQNNGVVDDSQLPKDRFSAERLKGVDSTLKIQPAKLEDSAVYLCASSFPGLAGGTDTQYFGPGTRLTVL.

The rearrangement links TRBV7-3 to TRBJ2-5; D is possibly TRBD2 (6 bases). Trimming took off 0 bases at V and 6 bases at J, with 11 bases between the two ends. Germline loops: CDR1 SGHTA, CDR2 FQGTGA. The CDR3 runs to 14 residues. The CDR3 sequence is CASSLTAGGKTQYF. DNA of the CDR3: TGTGCCAGCAGCTTAACAGCGGGTGGAAAGACCCAGTACTTC.

The chain couples TRBV3-1 (or the pseudogene TRBV3-2) to TRBJ1-2; D is unclear. Germline CDR1 LGHDT, CDR2 YNNKEL (reference sequence). This CDR3 has 11 residues. The V end was cut by 1 base, the J end by 5 bases, with 2 bases between. In DNA, the CDR3 is TGTGCCAGCAGCCAAGCGTATGGCTACACCTTC. Its protein is CASSQAYGYTF.

This chain joins TRBV11-2 and TRBJ1-3; D perhaps matches TRBD1 (5 bases). CDR3 length: 14 amino acids. Germline loops: CDR1 SGHAT, CDR2 FQNNGV. Deletions cut 5 bases from V and 3 bases from J, with 11 bases between. The CDR3 DNA is TGTGCCAGCAGCGGGGGAGGGAGTGGAAACACCATATATTTT. Translated: CASSGGGSGNTIYF.